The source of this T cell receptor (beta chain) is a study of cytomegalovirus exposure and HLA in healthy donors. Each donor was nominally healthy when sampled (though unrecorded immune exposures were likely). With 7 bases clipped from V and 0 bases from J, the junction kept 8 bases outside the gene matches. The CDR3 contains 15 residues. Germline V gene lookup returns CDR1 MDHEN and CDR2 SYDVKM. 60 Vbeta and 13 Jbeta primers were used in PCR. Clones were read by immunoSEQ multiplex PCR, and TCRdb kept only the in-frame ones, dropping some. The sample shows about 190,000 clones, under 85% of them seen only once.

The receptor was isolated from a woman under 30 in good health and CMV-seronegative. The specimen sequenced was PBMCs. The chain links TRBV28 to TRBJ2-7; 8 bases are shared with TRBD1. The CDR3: CASNLRDRSSYEQYF. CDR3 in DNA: TGTGCCAGCAACCTACGGGACAGGAGCTCCTACGAGCAGTACTTC.